This T cell receptor beta chain derives from a study of pediatric ulcerative colitis (dated by TCRdb to the late 2010s). The study in broad terms: Among the ulcerative colitis patients, about seven had pancolitis and two had left-sided colitis, and histology in every patient was consistent with ulcerative colitis. Nine newly diagnosed, treatment-naive pediatric ulcerative colitis patients and a few non-IBD control children each provided paired blood and rectal samples. By Pediatric Ulcerative Colitis Activity Index, two patients had mild disease, four had moderate disease and three had acute severe colitis. What the work shows at the level of the full study, not this receptor alone: Only four individuals were included in the healthy control group, which was small. Because repertoires came from total lymphocyte DNA, patterns in rare subsets such as regulatory T cells may not be reflected. A couple of patients' blood samples yielded substantially fewer templates for technical reasons and were excluded from blood-rectal overlap analysis. Clonal overlap between a subject's own blood and rectum was significantly greater in ulcerative colitis patients than in controls, which suggests more T cell trafficking to inflamed tissue. A couple of rectal CDR3 clonotypes were found in every ulcerative colitis patient but in no control. Features of the rectal repertoire distinguished controls, mild-moderate colitis patients and acute severe colitis patients, and in acute severe colitis, rectal diversity was reduced because of clonal expansions.

Through the immunoSEQ TRB Survey service, multiplex V and J primers were used to amplify rearranged CDR3 beta regions from genomic DNA. To keep sequencing depth equal across samples, survey-level depth of up to 500,000 reads per sample was applied. The libraries were purified, combined into pools and sequenced with Illumina technology. The published analysis was carried out like this. immunoSEQ online tools were used for productive clonality, sample overlap, pairwise scatters, CDR3 beta length, V/D/J gene usage and productiveness. Calculated diversity was defined as the number of unique rearrangements divided by total templates times 100, and Shannon and Simpson indices were additionally computed. For principal component analysis, Z-score normalized data were analyzed with the R prcomp function and the ggbiplot package. Morisita's index was used to measure clonal overlap between blood and rectum within each subject. TCRdb carries this immuneACCESS record with in-frame sequences only. Its versions omit some clonotypes, under half of them owing to an unresolved V gene in the studies checked, with the rest unexplained. The V and J calls and the clone size are those of that table, but D and trimming were determined from the DNA. The sample profile shows some 60,000 clones; 77% of them were found once. Of the sample, 5.2% is held by the ten largest clones.

This clone was observed a handful of times. Its antigen remains unidentified. No base quality values were provided; no much bigger clone lies one nucleotide off. As encoded in the germline V gene, CDR1 is MNHEY while CDR2 is SVGAGI. The CDR3 starts with the cysteine, ends with the phenylalanine, and has 14 residues. Just the 42-base CDR3 DNA is kept, in frame starting at base 1. The junction carries 12 bases between V and J, which are trimmed by 2 bases and 7 bases respectively. No immunosuppressive medication had been given to the ulcerative colitis patients before the diagnostic colonoscopy. A blood sample was obtained concurrently with the colonoscopy. The Wizard kit (Promega) was used to extract genomic DNA from blood and intestinal samples.

The sequence came from a boy under 18 with moderate ulcerative colitis. Sequencing input: blood. This chain is built from TRBV6-5 and TRBJ1-5; perhaps TRBD1 is the D gene, with 6 bases matching. The CDR3 sequence is CASSYESGAQPQHF. The sequence in DNA is TGTGCCAGCAGTTACGAGTCAGGGGCACAGCCCCAGCATTTT.